What follows are 8 T cell receptor beta chains derived from one specimen sequenced in a study of blood T cells in healthy people across ages. The second PCR ran about 6 to 12 cycles with a sample-barcoded 5' primer and J-beta primers. MiXCR, run by TCRdb on the 5' RACE reads, gives a single entry per CDR3 protein. The profile shows about 2 million distinct CDR3 sequences, around half of them singletons. Sequencing input: blood. All receptors derive from a woman aged 35 to 49 in good health.

This clonotype was counted between two and nine times. The junction departs from germline at one end; a sequencing error may be responsible. The rearrangement joins TRBV28 to TRBJ2-7; a possible D gene is TRBD1 (5 bases). The CDR3 runs 11 residues. From germline, CDR1 is MDHEN and CDR2 SYDVKM. The CDR3 DNA reads as TGTGCCAGCAGTTTAAGGGGCGAGCGGTACTTC. As protein: CASSLRGERYF.

The genes are TRBV20-1 and TRBJ1-2, with D possibly matching TRBD1 (5 bases). The CDR3 consists of 13 residues. Germline V gene lookup returns CDR1 DFQATT and CDR2 SNEGSKA (reference sequence). Trimming left V 3 bases short and J 6 bases short, with 14 bases between. The CDR3 region has the DNA TGCAGTGCTAGGAACGTCAGGGATAATGGCTACACCTTC. Residues: CSARNVRDNGYTF.

The rearrangement joins TRBV29-1 to TRBJ2-7, with a tentative D call TRBD2 (5 bases). V lost 4 bases to trimming and J lost 7 bases, with 20 bases between them. The germline CDR1 and CDR2 sequences are SQVTM and ANQGSEA. The CDR3 is 14 amino acids. CDR3 in amino acids: CSVVLGIGSNEQYF. In DNA form, the CDR3 reads TGCAGCGTTGTCCTGGGAATAGGGAGCAATGAGCAGTACTTC.

This clonotype appeared a few times. This chain connects TRBV7-2 to TRBJ2-5; 8 nucleotides line up with TRBD2. The J call may be faulty, since TRBJ2-7 better matches the DNA end. The CDR3 is 13 amino acids. Germline V CDR1 and CDR2: SGHTA, FQGNSA. The CDR3: CASSLATSGEQYF. Written as DNA, the CDR3 is TGTGCCAGCAGCTTAGCCACTAGCGGCGAGCAGTACTTC.

This rearrangement joins TRBV6-1 to TRBJ1-5; the D gene is possibly TRBD1 (6 bases). CDR3 length equals 13 residues. V was trimmed by 4 bases and J by 6 bases, leaving 10 bases between them. From germline, CDR1 is MNHNS and CDR2 SASEGT. The DNA for the CDR3 is TGTGCCAGCAGTGTTAAGGGGGGTCAGCCCCAGCATTTT. Encoded protein: CASSVKGGQPQHF.

The J gene is TRBJ2-2, the V gene TRBV27; perhaps TRBD2 as D (5 bases). Germline-derived CDR1 and CDR2 are MNHEY and SMNVEV (reference sequence). Trimming stripped 4 bases from V and 5 bases from J, with 17 bases between. CDR3 length: 16 amino acids. CDR3 region: CASSSQRDGWTGELFF. The CDR3, as DNA: TGTGCCAGCAGTTCGCAGAGGGATGGGTGGACCGGGGAGCTGTTTTTT.

Of note for this clonotype: One junction end does not reproduce the germline sequence, and a read error may be involved. This rearrangement joins TRBV6-5 to TRBJ2-5, with unresolved D. CDR3 length equals 12 residues. Looked up from germline, CDR1 is MNHEY and CDR2 is SVGAGI. DNA for the CDR3: TGTGCCAGCAGACGGTCGCAAGAGACCCGGTACTTC. The encoded protein is CASRRSQETRYF.

This chain connects TRBV7-2 to TRBJ2-3; possibly TRBD1 for D (6 bases). The V end was cut by 2 bases, the J end by 8 bases, with 20 bases between. CDR1 SGHTA and CDR2 FQGNSA come from the germline V gene. The CDR3 has 16 residues. The CDR3 loop reads CASSLRSADPRGTQYF. CDR3 DNA: TGTGCCAGCAGCTTAAGATCGGCCGACCCCAGGGGTACGCAGTATTTT.